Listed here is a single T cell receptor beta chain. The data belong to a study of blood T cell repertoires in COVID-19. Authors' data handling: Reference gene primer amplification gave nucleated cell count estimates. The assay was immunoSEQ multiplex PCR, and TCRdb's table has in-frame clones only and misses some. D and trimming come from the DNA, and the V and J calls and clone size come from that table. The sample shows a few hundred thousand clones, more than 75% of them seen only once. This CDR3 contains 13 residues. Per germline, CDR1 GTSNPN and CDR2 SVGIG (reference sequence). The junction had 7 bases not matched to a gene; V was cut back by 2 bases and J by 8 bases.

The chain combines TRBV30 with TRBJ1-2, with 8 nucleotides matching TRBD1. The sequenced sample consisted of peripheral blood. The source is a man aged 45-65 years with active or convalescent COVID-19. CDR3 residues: CAWSPGGLFGYTF. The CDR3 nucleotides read TGTGCCTGGAGTCCAGGGGGCTTGTTCGGCTACACCTTC.